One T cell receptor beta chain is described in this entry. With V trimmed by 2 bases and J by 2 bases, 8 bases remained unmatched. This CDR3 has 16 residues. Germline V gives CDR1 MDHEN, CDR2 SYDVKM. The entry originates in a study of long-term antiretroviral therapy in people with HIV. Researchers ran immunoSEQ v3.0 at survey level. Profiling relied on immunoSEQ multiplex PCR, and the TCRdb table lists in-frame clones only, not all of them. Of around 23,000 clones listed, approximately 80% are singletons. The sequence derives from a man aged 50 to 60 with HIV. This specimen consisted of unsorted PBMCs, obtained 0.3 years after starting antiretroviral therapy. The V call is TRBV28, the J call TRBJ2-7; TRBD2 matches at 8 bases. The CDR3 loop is CASSLPTSGQAYEQYF. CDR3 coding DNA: TGTGCCAGCAGTTTACCCACTAGCGGACAAGCCTACGAGCAGTACTTC. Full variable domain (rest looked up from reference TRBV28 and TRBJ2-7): DVKVTQSSRYLVKRTGEKVFLECVQDMDHENMFWYRQDPGLGLRLIYFSYDVKMKEKGDIPEGYSVSREKKERFSLILESASTNQTSMYLCASSLPTSGQAYEQYFGPGTRLTVT.